Below are 32 T cell receptor beta chains sequenced from a single sample in a study of CD8 T cells in Susac syndrome (dated by TCRdb to the late 2010s). The library was generated by the immunoSEQ multiplex PCR assay. RNA was extracted using the RNeasy kit, and roughly 0.45 to 1 microgram was reverse transcribed with random hexamers. Using fastp at Q25 and MiXCR, TCRdb reprocessed the public reads and kept productive beta chains. Rows are combined by CDR3 protein, so each entry shows the most common genes and DNA. In this sample the table shows about 70,000 distinct CDR3 sequences, just under 95% of which occur a single time. 0.2% to 0.25% of the sample belongs to the ten largest clones. The material sequenced was CD8+ T cells from PBMCs. The receptors were gathered from a human donor in good health.

This sequence joins TRBV29-1 and TRBJ2-1; 9 nucleotides match TRBD1. The germline gives CDR1 SQVTM, CDR2 ANQGSEA. V shed 8 bases, J shed 5 bases, and the junction held 10 bases outside the gene matches. The CDR3 loop spans 14 amino acids. The CDR3 DNA is TGCAGCACTTTCGGGACAGGGAGGGACAATGAGCAGTTCTTC. Its protein is CSTFGTGRDNEQFF.

The genes are TRBV4-1 and TRBJ2-5, with 8 positions matching TRBD2. The CDR3 consists of 17 residues. V shed 0 bases, J shed 2 bases, and the junction held 8 bases outside the gene matches. CDR1 and CDR2 from the germline V gene are MGHRA and YSYEKL. The CDR3 spells CASSQDWSGGYQETQYF. CDR3 coding DNA: TGCGCCAGCAGCCAAGATTGGAGCGGGGGATATCAAGAGACCCAGTACTTC.

This chain joins TRBV20-1 and TRBJ2-5; TRBD1 agrees at 7 bases. Germline V gene sequence: CDR1 DFQATT, CDR2 SNEGSKA (reference sequence). The CDR3 covers 14 residues. J was trimmed by 5 bases and V by 0 bases; bases with no gene match: 6. CDR3 sequence reads: CSAREGQEWETQYF. As DNA, the CDR3 is TGCAGTGCTAGAGAAGGACAGGAGTGGGAGACCCAGTACTTC.

Only one count was recorded for this clonotype. V gene TRBV4-1 combines with J gene TRBJ2-5, with D perhaps matching TRBD2 (6 bases). The CDR3 covers 15 residues. Germline CDR1 and CDR2: MGHRA and YSYEKL. The ends were cut back, 4 bases at V and 4 bases at J, with 16 bases in the middle. The CDR3 reads CASSLPGTQGETQYF. As DNA, the CDR3 is TGCGCCAGCAGCCTGCCCGGGACTCAAGGAGAGACCCAGTACTTC.

The chain uses TRBV18 and TRBJ1-2; perhaps TRBD1 as D (6 bases). V was cut by 2 bases and J by 5 bases, with 12 bases left in between. CDR1 KGHSH and CDR2 LQKENI come from the germline V gene. There are 14 residues in the CDR3. The DNA of the CDR3 is TGTGCCAGCTCACCATACCGGGACAAGTATGGCTACACCTTC. Amino acid sequence: CASSPYRDKYGYTF.

This clonotype was observed once. The rearrangement uses TRBV9 and TRBJ2-5; 11 positions match TRBD2. The length of the CDR3 is 16 residues. The germline V gene has CDR1 SGDLS and CDR2 YYNGEE. V lost 4 bases and J lost 5; bases outside the gene matches: 10. CDR3 DNA: TGTGCCAGCAGCCCCGGACTAGCGGGTGATTGGGAGACCCAGTACTTC. Amino acids: CASSPGLAGDWETQYF.

The rearrangement joins TRBV29-1 to TRBJ2-1; TRBD1 aligns across 12 bases. Germline loops: CDR1 SQVTM, CDR2 ANQGSEA. V shed 4 bases, J shed 9 bases, and the junction held 1 base outside the gene matches. CDR3 length equals 12 residues. In nucleotides, the CDR3 is TGCAGCGTTGCGGGACAGGGGGCTGAGCAGTTCTTC. Its protein product is CSVAGQGAEQFF.

The gene calls are TRBV29-1 and TRBJ1-2; tentatively, D is TRBD1 (5 bases). V was shortened by 3 bases and J by 1 base, with 9 bases between the two germline ends. Germline loops: CDR1 SQVTM, CDR2 ANQGSEA. CDR3 length: 13 amino acids. The CDR3 reads CSVEWGNNYGYTF. The CDR3 bases are TGCAGCGTTGAGTGGGGGAATAACTATGGCTACACCTTC.

CDR3 nucleotide sequence: TGTGCCAGCAGCTCCGTACGTTCGGTGGGATACACCTTC. Protein: CASSSVRSVGYTF. The V and J genes are TRBV28 and TRBJ1-2; D gene uncertain. The CDR3 spans 13 residues. CDR1 is MDHEN and CDR2 is SYDVKM in the germline V gene. The V end lost 6 bases, the J end lost 11 bases, and 19 bases lay between the germline ends.

CDR3 DNA: TGTGCCACCAGTGATTTAGGCAGGGGAAATACCGGGGAGCTGTTTTTT. This encodes CATSDLGRGNTGELFF. The chain has TRBV24-1 and TRBJ2-2; D possibly corresponds to TRBD1 (6 bases). Germline lookup yields CDR1 KGHDR and CDR2 SFDVKD. V was clipped by 1 base and J by 5 bases, with 13 bases between them. The CDR3 totals 16 residues.

The rearrangement uses TRBV29-1 and TRBJ1-2; the D gene is possibly TRBD1 (6 bases). The CDR3 covers 13 residues. In germline, CDR1 is SQVTM, CDR2 ANQGSEA. V dropped 6 bases and J dropped 3 bases, with 14 bases sitting between them. The CDR3 loop is CSVPRQAYYGYTF. CDR3 nucleotides: TGCAGCGTACCTAGACAGGCCTACTATGGCTACACCTTC.

The V gene is TRBV7-9, the J gene TRBJ1-1; D is uncertain. In germline, CDR1 is SEHNR, CDR2 FQNEAQ (reference sequence). V was trimmed by 5 bases and J by 5 bases, leaving 6 bases between them. The CDR3 has 11 amino acids. This chain's CDR3 is CASSRGTEAFF. CDR3 nucleotides: TGTGCCAGCAGCCGGGGTACTGAAGCTTTCTTT.

This chain uses TRBV30 with TRBJ2-1; no firm D call. Per the germline V gene, CDR1 is GTSNPN and CDR2 is SVGIG (reference sequence). The CDR3 is 14 amino acids. V lost 0 bases and J lost 5, with 11 bases in between. CDR3 residues: CAWSVRPGHNEQFF. CDR3 nucleotide sequence: TGTGCCTGGAGTGTACGTCCCGGCCACAATGAGCAGTTCTTC.

The rearrangement uses TRBV6-2 or TRBV6-3 and TRBJ2-5, with D hard to call. V was cut by 5 bases and J by 5 bases, with 12 bases left in between. Germline CDR1 and CDR2: MNHEY and SVGEGT. The CDR3 is 13 residues long. As DNA, the CDR3 is TGTGCCAGCAGTCGAAGCCCCGGGGAGACCCAGTACTTC. Amino acid sequence: CASSRSPGETQYF.

The rearrangement links TRBV14 to TRBJ2-5; the D call may be TRBD1 or TRBD2 (6 bases each). The CDR3 contains 13 residues. The germline V and J ends were trimmed by 2 bases and 4 bases, with 8 bases remaining between them. CDR1 is SGHDN and CDR2 is FVKESK in the germline V gene. This CDR3 reads CASSQWGAETQYF. CDR3 coding DNA: TGTGCCAGCAGCCAATGGGGGGCAGAGACCCAGTACTTC.

The chain recombines TRBV29-1 with TRBJ2-1, with D possibly matching TRBD2 (5 bases). Trimming took 7 bases from V and 1 from J, leaving 11 bases between them. The V gene's germline CDR1 is SQVTM and CDR2 ANQGSEA. The CDR3 is made up of 13 amino acids. The CDR3 is CSGERASYNEQFF. CDR3 DNA: TGCAGCGGGGAGAGGGCGTCCTACAATGAGCAGTTCTTC.

The J gene is TRBJ2-2, the V gene TRBV7-9; possibly TRBD2 for D (6 bases). Germline values: CDR1 SEHNR, CDR2 FQNEAQ (reference sequence). This CDR3 is 14 amino acids long. The V gene lost 4 bases and the J gene lost 4 bases, with 10 bases spanning the gap. Written as DNA, the CDR3 is TGTGCCAGCAGCTACTGGACTACCACCGGGGAGCTGTTTTTT. This sequence encodes CASSYWTTTGELFF.

The chain couples TRBV27 to TRBJ1-2, with unresolved D. V was pared by 7 bases and J by 4 bases, with 13 bases between. The CDR3 has 13 amino acids. The germline V gene has CDR1 MNHEY and CDR2 SMNVEV (reference sequence). The CDR3 here is CASTSWGTYGYTF. The CDR3 DNA sequence: TGTGCCAGCACCTCGTGGGGAACCTATGGCTACACCTTC.

CDR3 sequence reads: CSFRDTPNTEAFF. The CDR3 DNA follows: TGCAGCTTCCGGGACACGCCGAACACTGAAGCTTTCTTT. The gene calls are TRBV29-1 and TRBJ1-1; D is possibly TRBD1 (6 bases). Germline CDR1 is SQVTM and CDR2 is ANQGSEA. V was cut by 8 bases and J by 1 base, with 14 bases left in between. The CDR3 loop spans 13 amino acids.

The chain carries TRBV12-3 or TRBV12-4 and TRBJ2-5; no clear D gene. This CDR3 spans 12 amino acids. Deletions cut 2 bases from V and 4 bases from J, with 5 bases between. The CDR3 DNA follows: TGTGCCAGCAGTTTAAGGGTAGAGACCCAGTACTTC. Its protein product is CASSLRVETQYF.

Concerning this clonotype: One end of the junction fails to match germline, which may point to a read error. The rearrangement uses TRBV7-7 and TRBJ2-2, with D unresolved. The CDR3 spans 15 residues. Germline V gene lookup returns CDR1 SSHAT and CDR2 FNYEAQ (reference sequence). The CDR3 sequence: CASRKSVANTGELFF. CDR3 bases: TGTGCTAGCAGAAAGTCGGTTGCGAACACCGGGGAGCTGTTTTTT.

The chain is built from TRBV3-1 and TRBJ2-5, with 7 bases that match TRBD2. The CDR3 has 13 residues. Looked up from germline, CDR1 is LGHDT and CDR2 is YNNKEL (reference sequence). V shed 11 bases, J shed 5 bases, and the junction held 11 bases outside the gene matches. The CDR3 bases are TGTGCCTACCGGGGGAGGGGCCGGGAGACCCAGTACTTC. This gives the protein CAYRGRGRETQYF.

The V call is TRBV7-2, the J call TRBJ2-7; a weak D match, TRBD2 (5 bases). There are 14 residues in the CDR3. Trimming took off 0 bases at V and 7 bases at J, with 13 bases between the two ends. The germline gives CDR1 SGHTA, CDR2 FQGNSA. The CDR3 loop is CASSLAREAGEQYV. Here the CDR3 DNA reads TGTGCCAGCAGCTTAGCGCGTGAGGCGGGTGAGCAGTACGTC.

The chain uses TRBV12-3 or TRBV12-4 and TRBJ1-1; TRBD1 aligns across 7 bases. This CDR3 is built from 14 residues. The V and J ends lost 0 bases and 5 bases, in that order; junction bases with no gene match: 3. The CDR3 is CASSLADRDTEAFF. CDR3 nucleotides: TGTGCCAGCAGTTTAGCCGACAGGGATACTGAAGCTTTCTTT.

This chain connects TRBV7-9 to TRBJ2-5; 8 bases are shared with TRBD2. In germline, CDR1 is SEHNR, CDR2 FQNEAQ (reference sequence). CDR3 length: 14 amino acids. The junction had 9 bases not matched to a gene; V was cut back by 8 bases and J by 4 bases. As DNA, the CDR3 is TGTGCCAGCGGAGCGGGGGCCGGGGGAGAGACCCAGTACTTC. Its protein product is CASGAGAGGETQYF. The variable domain in full, completed from reference TRBV7-9 and TRBJ2-5, reads DTGVSQNPRHKITKRGQNVTFRCDPISEHNRLYWYRQTLGQGPEFLTYFQNEAQLEKSRLLSDRFSAERPKGSFSTLEIQRTEQGDSAMYLCASGAGAGGETQYFGPGTRLLVL.

The chain joins TRBV20-1 to TRBJ2-1; D is undetermined. V was cut by 7 bases and J by 8 bases, with 21 bases left in between. The germline gives CDR1 DFQATT, CDR2 SNEGSKA (reference sequence). The CDR3 runs 14 residues. CDR3 loop: CSVNSNSMADEQFF. The CDR3 DNA reads as TGCAGTGTTAACTCCAATTCGATGGCCGATGAGCAGTTCTTC.

This clonotype was picked up one time. The chain combines TRBV28 with TRBJ2-3; D is perhaps TRBD2 (6 bases). Germline CDR1 is MDHEN and CDR2 is SYDVKM. This CDR3 is 16 amino acids long. The ends were cut back, 7 bases at V and 6 bases at J, with 23 bases in the middle. In DNA form, the CDR3 reads TGTGCCAGCATTCCATCTCAGTGGCAGGAGGGGGATACGCAGTATTTT. Translating it yields CASIPSQWQEGDTQYF.

The gene calls are TRBV12-3 or TRBV12-4 and TRBJ1-2; D call uncertain. Trimming removed 6 bases from V and 3 bases from J, with 14 bases in between. The length of the CDR3 is 14 residues. CDR3 sequence reads: CASSPERLYYGYTF. In DNA form, the CDR3 reads TGTGCCAGCAGCCCGGAGAGGCTGTACTATGGCTACACCTTC.

Only one count was recorded for this clonotype. V and J are TRBV3-1 and TRBJ2-3, with D maybe TRBD1 (6 bases). This CDR3 contains 15 residues. The germline CDR1 and CDR2 sequences are LGHDT and YNNKEL (reference sequence). V lost 6 bases and J lost 1, with 14 bases in between. The CDR3 protein is CASRPQGFGTDTQYF. CDR3 DNA: TGTGCCAGCAGGCCACAGGGTTTCGGCACAGATACGCAGTATTTT.

This sequence joins TRBV28 and TRBJ2-5, with D possibly matching TRBD2 (6 bases). There are 15 residues in the CDR3. The ends were cut back, 3 bases at V and 4 bases at J, with 15 bases in the middle. CDR1 is MDHEN, CDR2 SYDVKM, per germline. CDR3 amino acids: CASSLEGLVGETQYF. The CDR3 nucleotides are TGTGCCAGCAGTTTGGAGGGGCTAGTTGGAGAGACCCAGTACTTC.

The J gene is TRBJ2-3, the V gene TRBV4-1; D possibly corresponds to TRBD1 (5 bases). The CDR3 consists of 14 residues. The V gene lost 1 base and the J gene lost 2 bases, with 7 bases spanning the gap. The germline CDR1 and CDR2 sequences are MGHRA and YSYEKL. The CDR3 loop reads CASSQVGATDTQYF. In DNA, the CDR3 is TGCGCCAGCAGCCAAGTAGGGGCCACAGATACGCAGTATTTT.

The rearrangement joins TRBV7-9 to TRBJ2-7, with D possibly being TRBD1 (6 bases). The germline gives CDR1 SEHNR, CDR2 FQNEAQ (reference sequence). V dropped 5 bases and J dropped 5 bases, with 13 bases sitting between them. The CDR3 length is 13 residues. In nucleotides, the CDR3 is TGTGCCAGCAGCCCCCCAGGGGTCCACGAGCAGTACGTC. This translates into CASSPPGVHEQYV.